Listed below are T cell receptor beta chains from one sample, sequenced in a study of blood T cell repertoires in COVID-19. Assay: immunoSEQ multiplex PCR; the TCRdb copy retains only in-frame clones and omits some. The sample lists 75,000 to 90,000 clones, roughly 91% occurring once. The sequenced material came from peripheral blood. The receptors were sampled from a woman between 50 and 59 years old in a cohort sampled during active COVID-19. Both conserved end residues are part of each CDR3. Fields, in order: V gene, J gene, D gene, clone size, CDR3 DNA, CDR3 protein. A D gene is named only where the DNA matches it firmly. Clone size, where shown, is once, few, many, or a class for clones that have expanded.

V gene: TRBV30
J gene: TRBJ1-6
D gene: TRBD1
clone size: .
CDR3 DNA: TGTGCCTGGAGTGGCGGCAGGGGGTTCCTTTCCCTCCACTTT
CDR3 protein: CAWSGGRGFLSLHF

V gene: TRBV29-1
J gene: TRBJ2-7
D gene: TRBD1
clone size: .
CDR3 DNA: TGCAGTGTCGGGACAGGGATGGGCGAGCAGTACTTC
CDR3 protein: CSVGTGMGEQYF

V gene: TRBV28
J gene: TRBJ1-5
D gene: TRBD1
clone size: .
CDR3 DNA: TGTGCCAGCAGGGACAGGGGGTATCGAAGCAATCAGCCCCAGCATTTT
CDR3 protein: CASRDRGYRSNQPQHF

V gene: TRBV6-5
J gene: TRBJ1-5
D gene: TRBD1
clone size: .
CDR3 DNA: TGTGCCAGCAGTTTGGACAGGGCGAAGGATCAGCCCCAGCATTTT
CDR3 protein: CASSLDRAKDQPQHF

V gene: TRBV4-2
J gene: TRBJ1-2
D gene: TRBD1
clone size: few
CDR3 DNA: TGTGCCAGCAGCCAAGATGGACAGGATATTAACTATGGCTACACCTTC
CDR3 protein: CASSQDGQDINYGYTF

V gene: TRBV5-1
J gene: TRBJ2-1
D gene: TRBD1
clone size: .
CDR3 DNA: TGCGCCAGCAGCGGGGGACAGGACTACAATGAGCAGTTCTTC
CDR3 protein: CASSGGQDYNEQFF

V gene: TRBV11-3
J gene: TRBJ2-1
D gene: .
clone size: .
CDR3 DNA: TGTGCCAGCAGCCGAGGTGGCAGGGTGGGCAATGAGCAGTTCTTC
CDR3 protein: CASSRGGRVGNEQFF

V gene: TRBV5-5
J gene: TRBJ2-1
D gene: TRBD1
clone size: .
CDR3 DNA: TGTGCCAGCAGCTCCGGGACAGGGGGGTACAATGAGCAGTTCTTC
CDR3 protein: CASSSGTGGYNEQFF

V gene: TRBV27
J gene: TRBJ2-6
D gene: TRBD1
clone size: .
CDR3 DNA: TGTGCCAGCAGTCCCAGGACAGGGGGCGGGGCTGGGGCCAACGTCCTGACTTTC
CDR3 protein: CASSPRTGGGAGANVLTF

V gene: TRBV19
J gene: TRBJ2-3
D gene: TRBD2
clone size: .
CDR3 DNA: TGTGCCAGTAGGACTAGCGGGAGGACAGATACGCAGTATTTT
CDR3 protein: CASRTSGRTDTQYF

V gene: TRBV5-5
J gene: TRBJ1-2
D gene: TRBD1
clone size: .
CDR3 DNA: TGTGCCAGCAGCAACATCCGGGACAGGGGGATCTATGGCTACACCTTC
CDR3 protein: CASSNIRDRGIYGYTF

V gene: TRBV24-1
J gene: TRBJ2-3
D gene: TRBD1
clone size: .
CDR3 DNA: TGTGCCACCAGTGGCCCGACAGGGGGCCTCACAGATACGCAGTATTTT
CDR3 protein: CATSGPTGGLTDTQYF

V gene: TRBV7-9
J gene: TRBJ2-7
D gene: TRBD2
clone size: .
CDR3 DNA: TGTGCCAGCAGTCGTGGCAAGCGGGATAACTACGAGCAGTACTTC
CDR3 protein: CASSRGKRDNYEQYF

V gene: TRBV2
J gene: TRBJ1-4
D gene: TRBD1
clone size: once
CDR3 DNA: TGTGCCAGCAGTGAAAATACAGGGGCTAATGAAAAACTGTTTTTT
CDR3 protein: CASSENTGANEKLFF

V gene: TRBV18
J gene: TRBJ2-7
D gene: .
clone size: .
CDR3 DNA: TGTGCCAGCTCACCCGCGACGGGTTGGCGGGGCGAGCAGTACTTC
CDR3 protein: CASSPATGWRGEQYF

V gene: TRBV6-4
J gene: TRBJ2-6
D gene: .
clone size: once
CDR3 DNA: TGTGCCAGCAGTGAGTTCGGGGTGGGAACGTCTGGGGCCAACGTCCTGACTTTC
CDR3 protein: CASSEFGVGTSGANVLTF

V gene: TRBV5-1
J gene: TRBJ1-1
D gene: .
clone size: .
CDR3 DNA: TGCGCCAGCACAGGGGAAATGAACACTGAAGCTTTCTTT
CDR3 protein: CASTGEMNTEAFF

V gene: TRBV28
J gene: TRBJ1-1
D gene: TRBD1
clone size: .
CDR3 DNA: TGTGCCAGCAGTTCCGGGACAGCGAACACTGAAGCTTTCTTT
CDR3 protein: CASSSGTANTEAFF

V gene: TRBV5-4
J gene: TRBJ2-7
D gene: TRBD2
clone size: .
CDR3 DNA: TGTGCCAGCAGCTCGCGAAGCGGGAGAGGTCCCCACGAGCAGTACTTC
CDR3 protein: CASSSRSGRGPHEQYF

V gene: TRBV18
J gene: TRBJ2-6
D gene: .
clone size: .
CDR3 DNA: TGTGCCAGCTCACCCGGGGACTCTGGGGCCAACGTCCTGACTTTC
CDR3 protein: CASSPGDSGANVLTF

V gene: TRBV9
J gene: TRBJ2-3
D gene: TRBD2
clone size: .
CDR3 DNA: TGTGCCAGCAGCGTAGTTCTAGCGGGAGCCCCAGATACGCAGTATTTT
CDR3 protein: CASSVVLAGAPDTQYF

V gene: TRBV18
J gene: TRBJ2-7
D gene: TRBD2
clone size: .
CDR3 DNA: TGTGCCAGCTCACCAGGCGGGGGGGCTGGGGAGCAGTACTTC
CDR3 protein: CASSPGGGAGEQYF

V gene: TRBV3-1/TRBV3-2
J gene: TRBJ2-7
D gene: TRBD2
clone size: .
CDR3 DNA: TGTGCCAGCAGCCATGGCCTAGCGGGGGGCGGAGAGCAGTACTTC
CDR3 protein: CASSHGLAGGGEQYF

V gene: TRBV7-7
J gene: TRBJ2-1
D gene: .
clone size: .
CDR3 DNA: TGTGCTAGCAGTTCCGGGAGATACTTCGGGAATGAGCAGTTCTTC
CDR3 protein: CASSSGRYFGNEQFF

V gene: TRBV2
J gene: TRBJ2-3
D gene: .
clone size: .
CDR3 DNA: TGTGCCAGCAGTTCCCGCAGGGGCGATACGCAGTATTTT
CDR3 protein: CASSSRRGDTQYF

V gene: TRBV6-6
J gene: TRBJ1-1
D gene: .
clone size: .
CDR3 DNA: TGTGCCAGCAGTTACCCCCGGGAGGGGGTCTATACTGAAGCTTTCTTT
CDR3 protein: CASSYPREGVYTEAFF

V gene: TRBV15
J gene: TRBJ2-1
D gene: .
clone size: once
CDR3 DNA: TGTGCCACCGGTCCGAGACTCGAAGCCAATGAGCAGTTCTTC
CDR3 protein: CATGPRLEANEQFF

V gene: TRBV5-1
J gene: TRBJ1-2
D gene: .
clone size: .
CDR3 DNA: TGCGCCAGCAGCTTGGGAGGAACGAACTATGGCTACACCTTC
CDR3 protein: CASSLGGTNYGYTF

V gene: TRBV28
J gene: TRBJ1-3
D gene: .
clone size: .
CDR3 DNA: TGTGCCAGCAGCTCGGTTTTGGGGGCTCGGCCGGAGCACACCATATATTTT
CDR3 protein: CASSSVLGARPEHTIYF

V gene: TRBV9
J gene: TRBJ1-2
D gene: .
clone size: .
CDR3 DNA: TGTGCCAGCAGCGGGTTCTCGGACTATGGCTACACCTTC
CDR3 protein: CASSGFSDYGYTF

V gene: TRBV10-3
J gene: TRBJ2-3
D gene: .
clone size: .
CDR3 DNA: TGTGCCATCAGTGACTCCCAGGGGCTGGGCACAGATACGCAGTATTTT
CDR3 protein: CAISDSQGLGTDTQYF

V gene: TRBV5-1
J gene: TRBJ1-1
D gene: TRBD1
clone size: .
CDR3 DNA: TGCGCCAGCAGCTCCCGACAGGGGGTCACTGAAGCTTTCTTT
CDR3 protein: CASSSRQGVTEAFF

V gene: TRBV2
J gene: TRBJ2-5
D gene: TRBD2
clone size: .
CDR3 DNA: TGTGCCAGCAGGGCGGGGGGCCTCCAAGAGACCCAGTACTTC
CDR3 protein: CASRAGGLQETQYF

V gene: TRBV27
J gene: TRBJ2-6
D gene: .
clone size: .
CDR3 DNA: TGTGCCAGCATGGTACAGGCTGGGGCCAACGTCCTGACTTTC
CDR3 protein: CASMVQAGANVLTF

V gene: TRBV7-2
J gene: TRBJ2-7
D gene: TRBD1
clone size: .
CDR3 DNA: TGTGCCAGCAGCCCGGGACAGTACGAGAGCTCCTACGAGCAGTACTTC
CDR3 protein: CASSPGQYESSYEQYF

V gene: TRBV5-6
J gene: TRBJ1-5
D gene: TRBD1
clone size: .
CDR3 DNA: TGTGCCAGCAGCTTCTTCGCAGGGGGGTATGGCAATCAGCCCCAGCATTTT
CDR3 protein: CASSFFAGGYGNQPQHF

V gene: TRBV28
J gene: TRBJ2-4
D gene: .
clone size: .
CDR3 DNA: TGTGCCAGCAGTTTGTCGTCAGAAAACATTCAGTACTTC
CDR3 protein: CASSLSSENIQYF

V gene: TRBV10-2
J gene: TRBJ2-7
D gene: TRBD1
clone size: .
CDR3 DNA: TGCGCCAGCAGTGAGACCGGGACAGGGAGAGTGGCTGACGAGCAGTACTTC
CDR3 protein: CASSETGTGRVADEQYF

V gene: TRBV27
J gene: TRBJ1-5
D gene: .
clone size: .
CDR3 DNA: TGTGCCAGCAGCTCGGGCCCGACAGATAATCAGCCCCAGCATTTT
CDR3 protein: CASSSGPTDNQPQHF

V gene: TRBV7-3
J gene: TRBJ2-7
D gene: .
clone size: .
CDR3 DNA: TGTGCCAGCAGCTTAACGGATAGACTAGTCGTTGGCGAGCAGTACTTC
CDR3 protein: CASSLTDRLVVGEQYF

V gene: TRBV29-1
J gene: TRBJ2-3
D gene: .
clone size: .
CDR3 DNA: TGCAGCGTTGATCCGGGATTCACAGATACGCAGTATTTT
CDR3 protein: CSVDPGFTDTQYF

V gene: TRBV19
J gene: TRBJ2-5
D gene: .
clone size: .
CDR3 DNA: TGTGCCAGTAGCCCAGGGGCTAGCTATGAGACCCAGTACTTC
CDR3 protein: CASSPGASYETQYF

V gene: TRBV5-5
J gene: TRBJ2-7
D gene: TRBD1
clone size: .
CDR3 DNA: TGTGCCAGCAAAACACGGAGGGGACAGGGATACTACGAGCAGTACTTC
CDR3 protein: CASKTRRGQGYYEQYF

V gene: TRBV11-1
J gene: TRBJ2-1
D gene: TRBD2
clone size: few
CDR3 DNA: TGTGCCAGCAGCCTAGCGGGAGGTTCCTACAATGAGCAGTTCTTC
CDR3 protein: CASSLAGGSYNEQFF

V gene: TRBV6-1
J gene: TRBJ2-1
D gene: TRBD1
clone size: .
CDR3 DNA: TGTGCCAGCAGTGATTGGAGTAACGGAAAATTGGGACAGCGCAATGAGCAGTTCTTC
CDR3 protein: CASSDWSNGKLGQRNEQFF

V gene: TRBV30
J gene: TRBJ1-4
D gene: TRBD1
clone size: .
CDR3 DNA: TGTGCCTGGGGGCAAGGCGGGCCCGGGACAGGTTATATCGGAGTTGAAAAACTGTTTTTT
CDR3 protein: CAWGQGGPGTGYIGVEKLFF

V gene: TRBV2
J gene: TRBJ1-2
D gene: .
clone size: once
CDR3 DNA: TGTGCCAGCAGTGATGCCGAGATAGCCTATGGCTACACCTTC
CDR3 protein: CASSDAEIAYGYTF

V gene: TRBV28
J gene: TRBJ2-1
D gene: .
clone size: .
CDR3 DNA: TGTGCCAGCAACAGGGTCAATGAGCAGTTCTTC
CDR3 protein: CASNRVNEQFF

V gene: TRBV6-6
J gene: TRBJ2-2
D gene: .
clone size: .
CDR3 DNA: TGTGCCAGCACCGGGTACACCGGGGAGCTGTTTTTT
CDR3 protein: CASTGYTGELFF

V gene: TRBV6-5
J gene: TRBJ2-7
D gene: TRBD2
clone size: .
CDR3 DNA: TGTGCCAGTGGGCCCAGCGGGAGTTGGAACGAGCAGTACTTC
CDR3 protein: CASGPSGSWNEQYF

V gene: TRBV20-1
J gene: TRBJ1-2
D gene: .
clone size: .
CDR3 DNA: TGCAGTGCTAGTGCAGGGAATTATGGCTACACCTTC
CDR3 protein: CSASAGNYGYTF

V gene: TRBV5-5
J gene: TRBJ2-1
D gene: TRBD2
clone size: once
CDR3 DNA: TGTGCCAGCAGCGAGGGGACTAACTCCTACAATGAGCAGTTCTTC
CDR3 protein: CASSEGTNSYNEQFF